Shown below are 23 T cell receptor beta chains from a single sample sequenced in a study of early T cells in non-severe SARS-CoV-2 infection. TCRdb re-derived calls from the 5' RACE reads in MiXCR, one entry per CDR3 protein. The data contain 90,000 to 120,000 distinct CDR3 sequences, roughly 10% of them singletons. The sequenced sample was whole blood. These receptors all stem from an adult who was a healthcare worker with PCR-confirmed SARS-CoV-2 infection or an uninfected control (not recorded which).

This clonotype was found a few times. This chain links TRBV5-1 with TRBJ2-5, with no clear D. The CDR3 extends over 12 amino acids. The V end was cut by 6 bases, the J end by 5 bases, with 11 bases between. CDR1 is SGHRS, CDR2 YFSETQ, per germline. CDR3 residues: CASNDGLETQYF. CDR3 nucleotides: TGCGCCAGCAATGATGGGTTGGAGACCCAGTACTTC.

This clonotype was seen many times. The chain uses TRBV28 and TRBJ2-7, with D maybe TRBD1 (6 bases). CDR1 is MDHEN, CDR2 SYDVKM, per germline. The length of the CDR3 is 15 residues. V lost 6 bases, J lost 4 bases, and 19 bases lay in between. This CDR3 is CASRPGHMSVYEQYF. Here the CDR3 DNA reads TGTGCCAGCAGGCCGGGACACATGTCCGTTTACGAGCAGTACTTC.

The V gene is TRBV29-1, the J gene TRBJ2-7; D call uncertain. Trimming took 6 bases from V and 1 from J, leaving 13 bases between them. The CDR3 is made up of 13 amino acids. CDR1 SQVTM and CDR2 ANQGSEA come from the germline V gene. The CDR3 DNA follows: TGCAGCGTGACGCGGACCGTTTCCTACGAGCAGTACTTC. Translating gives CSVTRTVSYEQYF.

In this sample, this clonotype turned up a few times. The chain combines TRBV9 with TRBJ2-7; D gene uncertain. CDR1 is SGDLS, CDR2 YYNGEE, per germline. V shed 0 bases and J shed 0 bases, with 4 bases lying between them. The CDR3 contains 13 residues. Written as DNA, the CDR3 is TGTGCCAGCAGCGTAGCGGACTCCTACGAGCAGTACTTC. Its protein product is CASSVADSYEQYF.

This clonotype was seen more than once but under ten times. The chain employs TRBV2 and TRBJ2-4, with 8 bases lining up with TRBD1. The germline V gene has CDR1 SNHLY and CDR2 FYNNEI. The CDR3 is 15 residues long. V was clipped by 8 bases and J by 9 bases; unmatched bases: 15. The chain's CDR3 is CASGARTGRIGIQYF. DNA of the CDR3: TGTGCCAGCGGGGCCCGGACAGGGAGAATAGGCATTCAGTACTTC.

This clonotype has just a few counts. J is TRBJ1-4 and V is TRBV12-3 or TRBV12-4; D is uncertain. This CDR3 is built from 15 residues. The V gene lost 6 bases and the J gene lost 0 bases, with 11 bases spanning the gap. CDR3 residues: CASRGRRATNEKLFF. Written as DNA, the CDR3 is TGTGCCAGCAGAGGGAGGCGAGCAACTAATGAAAAACTGTTTTTT.

At least ten counts were recorded for this clonotype. This CDR3 is CASSSERSSTDTQYF. The CDR3 region has the DNA TGCGCCAGCAGCTCCGAACGCTCTAGCACAGATACGCAGTATTTT. The chain recombines TRBV5-1 with TRBJ2-3; D is undetermined. Germline-derived CDR1 and CDR2 are SGHRS and YFSETQ. This CDR3 has 15 amino acids. Deletions cut 3 bases from V and 0 bases from J, with 11 bases between.

The V call is TRBV12-3 or TRBV12-4, the J call TRBJ1-5; D perhaps matches TRBD1 (5 bases). V lost 5 bases to trimming and J lost 5 bases, with 16 bases between them. The CDR3 is 15 amino acids. CDR3 protein: CASSRGSLVYQPQHF. CDR3 nucleotide sequence: TGTGCCAGCAGTCGGGGCTCCTTGGTTTATCAGCCCCAGCATTTT.

V and J are TRBV7-6 and TRBJ2-5, with D maybe TRBD1 (6 bases). CDR3 length: 16 amino acids. The germline gives CDR1 SGHVS, CDR2 FNYEAQ. Trimming took 1 base from V and 0 from J, leaving 12 bases between them. The chain's CDR3 is CASSLEVRGYQETQYF. The CDR3 DNA reads TGTGCCAGCAGCTTAGAGGTCAGGGGATACCAAGAGACCCAGTACTTC.

This chain links TRBV2 with TRBJ1-1, with 9 nucleotides matching TRBD1. CDR3 size: 16 residues. Germline V gene data show CDR1 as SNHLY and CDR2 as FYNNEI. Trimming at V came to 1 base and at J to 9 bases, leaving 12 bases not matched to a gene. The chain's CDR3 is CASSEGRTGEVSKAFF. The DNA for the CDR3 is TGTGCCAGCAGTGAAGGTCGGACAGGGGAAGTTTCCAAAGCTTTCTTT. The full variable domain, completed using reference TRBV2 and TRBJ1-1, is EPEVTQTPSHQVTQMGQEVILRCVPISNHLYFYWYRQILGQKVEFLVSFYNNEISEKSEIFDDQFSVERPDGSNFTLKIRSTKLEDSAMYFCASSEGRTGEVSKAFFGQGTRLTVV.

This clonotype was observed at least ten times. V gene TRBV28 combines with J gene TRBJ2-1; 8 bases line up with TRBD1. CDR3 length: 15 amino acids. Germline V gene data show CDR1 as MDHEN and CDR2 as SYDVKM. V lost 4 bases to trimming and J lost 6 bases; unmatched junction nucleotides: 8. The CDR3, as DNA: TGTGCCAGCAGTTCGTCCGGACAGGGTACCAATGAGCAGTTCTTC. This encodes CASSSSGQGTNEQFF.

This clonotype was found many times. The V gene is TRBV20-1, the J gene TRBJ1-4; the D is unclear. The CDR3 has 13 amino acids. CDR1 is DFQATT, CDR2 SNEGSKA, per germline (reference sequence). Trimming removed 2 bases at V and 5 bases at J, with 9 bases between. For the CDR3, the DNA is TGCAGTGCTAGATTGTCTGGGAATGAAAAACTGTTTTTT. It encodes CSARLSGNEKLFF.

This clonotype occurred many times. The chain carries TRBV20-1 and TRBJ1-1, with 10 positions matching TRBD1. The germline V gene has CDR1 DFQATT and CDR2 SNEGSKA (reference sequence). CDR3 size: 18 residues. V shed 3 bases, J shed 4 bases, and the junction held 17 bases outside the gene matches. The CDR3: CSASPPPGQGSRGTEAFF. The CDR3 bases are TGCAGTGCTAGCCCCCCCCCGGGACAGGGGAGTCGAGGCACTGAAGCTTTCTTT.

The genes are TRBV19 and TRBJ2-3; 13 bases fit TRBD2. Unmatched junction bases numbered 4, after V lost 5 bases and J lost 2 bases. Per germline, CDR1 LNHDA and CDR2 SQIVND (reference sequence). The CDR3 length is 16 residues. CDR3 region: CASSLGLAGFTDTQYF. In DNA form, the CDR3 reads TGTGCCAGTAGTTTGGGACTAGCGGGGTTCACAGATACGCAGTATTTT.

This clonotype was seen repeatedly, ten times or more. The CDR3 here is CASSYSPAYEQYF. Written as DNA, the CDR3 is TGTGCCAGCAGTTACTCGCCAGCCTACGAGCAGTACTTC. The V gene is TRBV6-6, the J gene TRBJ2-7; D uncertain. This CDR3 is 13 amino acids long. Trimming pared 0 bases from V and 2 bases from J, leaving 5 bases between. CDR1 is MNHNY, CDR2 SVGAGI, per germline (reference sequence).

In this sample, this clonotype turned up many times. V gene TRBV28 combines with J gene TRBJ1-1, with a tentative D call TRBD1 (5 bases). Germline CDR1 and CDR2: MDHEN and SYDVKM. Trimming removed 2 bases at V and 4 bases at J, with 11 bases between. The CDR3 extends over 14 amino acids. The CDR3 bases are TGTGCCAGCAGTTTACAGGGATCCGGCACTGAAGCTTTCTTT. Its translation is CASSLQGSGTEAFF.

With respect to this clonotype: This may be a read error, as it is one base from a much larger clone. This chain connects TRBV7-6 to TRBJ1-1, with D hard to call. Trimming removed 2 bases from V and 6 bases from J, with 13 bases in between. Germline lookup yields CDR1 SGHVS and CDR2 FNYEAQ. There are 14 residues in the CDR3. The CDR3 protein is CASSLYAGDSEAFF. CDR3 in DNA: TGTGCCAGCAGCTTATATGCGGGAGACTCTGAAGCTTTCTTT. Full variable domain (remainder filled in from reference TRBV7-6 and TRBJ1-1): GAGVSQSPRYKVTKRGQDVALRCDPISGHVSLYWYRQALGQGPEFLTYFNYEAQQDKSGLPNDRFSAERPEGSISTLTIQRTEQRDSAMYRCASSLYAGDSEAFFGQGTRLTVV.

This clonotype was seen at least ten times. The chain couples TRBV20-1 to TRBJ1-5, with unresolved D. The CDR3 consists of 16 residues. Trimming shortened V by 5 bases and J by 7 bases, and 24 bases separated the two germline ends. Germline CDR1 is DFQATT and CDR2 is SNEGSKA (reference sequence). CDR3 protein: CSASRRPQPSEQPQHF. The CDR3 nucleotides read TGCAGTGCTTCCCGAAGGCCCCAGCCCTCGGAGCAGCCCCAGCATTTT.

There are many counts of this clonotype. The chain uses TRBV4-1 and TRBJ2-3; the match to TRBD2 covers 10 bases. The germline gives CDR1 MGHRA, CDR2 YSYEKL. The V and J ends lost 1 base and 0 bases, in that order; junction bases with no gene match: 4. The CDR3 loop spans 17 amino acids. CDR3 sequence: CASSQVPLAGSTDTQYF. The CDR3 DNA is TGCGCCAGCAGCCAAGTCCCACTAGCGGGAAGCACAGATACGCAGTATTTT.

The chain links TRBV7-9 to TRBJ2-1; a weak D match, TRBD1 (5 bases). The CDR3 contains 16 residues. Looked up from germline, CDR1 is SEHNR and CDR2 is FQNEAQ (reference sequence). Trimming removed 8 bases from V and 3 bases from J, with 20 bases in between. This CDR3 is CASCPAAGPNYNEQFF. CDR3 bases: TGTGCCAGCTGCCCGGCTGCAGGGCCCAACTACAATGAGCAGTTCTTC.

In this sample, this clonotype turned up a few times. The gene calls are TRBV29-1 and TRBJ1-2, with 9 bases identical to TRBD1. Germline-derived CDR1 and CDR2 are SQVTM and ANQGSEA. With V trimmed by 5 bases and J by 5 bases, 6 bases remained unmatched. The CDR3 is 13 amino acids. In DNA, the CDR3 is TGCAGCGTTAGTACAGGGGGCGAGTATGGCTACACCTTC. Its protein product is CSVSTGGEYGYTF. Looking up the rest from reference TRBV29-1 and TRBJ1-2 gives the full variable domain: SAVISQKPSRDICQRGTSLTIQCQVDSQVTMMFWYRQQPGQSLTLIATANQGSEATYESGFVIDKFPISRPNLTFSTLTVSNMSPEDSSIYLCSVSTGGEYGYTFGSGTRLTVV.

This clonotype occurred a few times. This rearrangement joins TRBV28 to TRBJ1-5; 11 nucleotides match TRBD1. The germline V gene encodes CDR1 MDHEN and CDR2 SYDVKM. This CDR3 has 13 amino acids. The J segment lost 5 bases and the V segment lost 6 bases, leaving 0 bases of the junction unmatched. The CDR3 region has the DNA TGTGCCAGCAGGGGACAGGGGGATCAGCCCCAGCATTTT. Protein sequence: CASRGQGDQPQHF.

The chain combines TRBV6-2 or TRBV6-3 with TRBJ2-1, with TRBD2 matching over 12 bases. Per the germline V gene, CDR1 is MNHEY and CDR2 is SVGEGT. J gave up 2 bases and V 5 bases, and 7 bases lay outside the gene matches. This CDR3 is built from 17 residues. Here the CDR3 DNA reads TGTGCCAGCAGTGCGACTAGCGGGAGACTCACCTACAATGAGCAGTTCTTC. Protein sequence: CASSATSGRLTYNEQFF.